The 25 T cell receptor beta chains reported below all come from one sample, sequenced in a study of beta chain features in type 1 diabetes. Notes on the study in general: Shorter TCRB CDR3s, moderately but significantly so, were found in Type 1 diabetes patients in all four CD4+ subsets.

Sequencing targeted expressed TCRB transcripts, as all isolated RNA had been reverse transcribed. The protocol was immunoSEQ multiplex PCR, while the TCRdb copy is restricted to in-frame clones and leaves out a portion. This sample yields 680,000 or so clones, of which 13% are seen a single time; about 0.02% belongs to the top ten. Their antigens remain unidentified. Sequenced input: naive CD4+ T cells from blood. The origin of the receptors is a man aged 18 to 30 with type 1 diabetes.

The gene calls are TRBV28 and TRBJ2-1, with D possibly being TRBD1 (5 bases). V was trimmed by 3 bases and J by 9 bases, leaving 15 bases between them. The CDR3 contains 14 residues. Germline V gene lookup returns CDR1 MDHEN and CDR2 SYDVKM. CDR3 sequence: CASSFAGIKSEQFF. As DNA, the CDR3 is TGTGCCAGCAGTTTTGCAGGGATCAAGAGTGAGCAGTTCTTC.

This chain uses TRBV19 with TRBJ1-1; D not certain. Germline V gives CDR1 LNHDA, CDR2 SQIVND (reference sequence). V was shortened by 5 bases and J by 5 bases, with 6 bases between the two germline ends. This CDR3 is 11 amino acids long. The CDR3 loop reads CASSPSTEAFF. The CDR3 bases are TGTGCCAGTAGTCCTTCGACTGAAGCTTTCTTT. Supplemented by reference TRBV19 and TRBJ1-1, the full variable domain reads DGGITQSPKYLFRKEGQNVTLSCEQNLNHDAMYWYRQDPGQGLRLIYYSQIVNDFQKGDIAEGYSVSREKKESFPLTVTSAQKNPTAFYLCASSPSTEAFFGQGTRLTVV.

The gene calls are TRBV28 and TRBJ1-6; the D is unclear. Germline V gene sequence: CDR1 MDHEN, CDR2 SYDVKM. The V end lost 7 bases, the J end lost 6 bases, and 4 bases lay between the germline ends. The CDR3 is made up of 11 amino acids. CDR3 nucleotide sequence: TGTGCCAGCAAGGGTAATTCACCCCTCCACTTT. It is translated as CASKGNSPLHF.

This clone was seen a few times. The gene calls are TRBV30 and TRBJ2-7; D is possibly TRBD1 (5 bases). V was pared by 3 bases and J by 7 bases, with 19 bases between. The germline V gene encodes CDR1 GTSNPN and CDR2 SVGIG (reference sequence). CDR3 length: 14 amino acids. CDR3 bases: TGTGCCTGGAGCCCTAGGGATAGGGGTCTGGAGCAGTACTTC. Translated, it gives CAWSPRDRGLEQYF. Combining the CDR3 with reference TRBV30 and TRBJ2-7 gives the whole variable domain SQTIHQWPATLVQPVGSPLSLECTVEGTSNPNLYWYRQAAGRGLQLLFYSVGIGQISSEVPQNLSASRPQDRQFILSSKKLLLSDSGFYLCAWSPRDRGLEQYFGPGTRLTVT.

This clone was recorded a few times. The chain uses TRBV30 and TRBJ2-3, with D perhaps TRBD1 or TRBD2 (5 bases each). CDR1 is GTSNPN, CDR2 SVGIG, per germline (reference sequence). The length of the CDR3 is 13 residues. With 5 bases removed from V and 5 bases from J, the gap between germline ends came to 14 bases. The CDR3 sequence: CAWSGPAIDTQYF. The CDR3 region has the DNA TGTGCCTGGTCGGGACCCGCGATAGATACGCAGTATTTT.

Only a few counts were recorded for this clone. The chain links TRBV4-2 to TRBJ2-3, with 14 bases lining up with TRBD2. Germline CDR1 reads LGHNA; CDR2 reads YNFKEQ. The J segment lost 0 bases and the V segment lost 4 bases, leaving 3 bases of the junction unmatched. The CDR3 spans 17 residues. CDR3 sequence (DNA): TGTGCCAGCAGCCGCCGACTAGCGGGGGGGAGCACAGATACGCAGTATTTT. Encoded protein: CASSRRLAGGSTDTQYF.

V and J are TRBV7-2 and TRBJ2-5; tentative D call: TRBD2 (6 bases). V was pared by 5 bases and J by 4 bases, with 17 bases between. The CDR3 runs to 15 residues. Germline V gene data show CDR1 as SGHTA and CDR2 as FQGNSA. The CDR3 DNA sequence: TGTGCCAGCAGCCGCAGCGGGTCTCAAGGAGAGACCCAGTACTTC. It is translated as CASSRSGSQGETQYF.

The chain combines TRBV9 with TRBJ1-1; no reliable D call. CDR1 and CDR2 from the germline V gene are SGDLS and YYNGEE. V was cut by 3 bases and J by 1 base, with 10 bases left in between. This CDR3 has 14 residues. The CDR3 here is CASSADLGNTEAFF. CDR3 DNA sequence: TGTGCCAGCAGCGCGGACCTGGGGAACACTGAAGCTTTCTTT.

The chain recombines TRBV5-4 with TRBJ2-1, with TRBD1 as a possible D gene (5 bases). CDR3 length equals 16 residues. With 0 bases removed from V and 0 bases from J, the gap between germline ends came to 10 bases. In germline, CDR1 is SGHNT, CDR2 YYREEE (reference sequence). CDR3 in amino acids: CASSLGQLSSYNEQFF. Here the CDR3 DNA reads TGTGCCAGCAGCTTGGGACAGCTGAGCTCCTACAATGAGCAGTTCTTC.

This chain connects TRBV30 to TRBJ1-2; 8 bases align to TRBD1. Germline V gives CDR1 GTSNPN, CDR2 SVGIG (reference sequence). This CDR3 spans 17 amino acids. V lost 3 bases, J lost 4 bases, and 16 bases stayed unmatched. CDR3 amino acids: CAWRDLLQGARSYGYTF. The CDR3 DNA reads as TGTGCCTGGAGAGACCTACTCCAGGGGGCGCGATCCTATGGCTACACCTTC.

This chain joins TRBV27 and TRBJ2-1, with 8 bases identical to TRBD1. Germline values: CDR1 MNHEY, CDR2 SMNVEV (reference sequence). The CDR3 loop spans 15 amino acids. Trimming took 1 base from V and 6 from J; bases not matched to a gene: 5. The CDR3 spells CASSLLARGLNEQFF. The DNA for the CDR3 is TGTGCCAGCAGTTTATTAGCCAGGGGGCTCAATGAGCAGTTCTTC.

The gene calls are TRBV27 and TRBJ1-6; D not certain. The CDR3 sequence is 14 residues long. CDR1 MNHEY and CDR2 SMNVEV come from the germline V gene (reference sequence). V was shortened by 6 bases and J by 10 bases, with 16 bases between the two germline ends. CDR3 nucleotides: TGTGCCAGCAGACGTATCCAGGAGGACTCACCCCTCCACTTT. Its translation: CASRRIQEDSPLHF.

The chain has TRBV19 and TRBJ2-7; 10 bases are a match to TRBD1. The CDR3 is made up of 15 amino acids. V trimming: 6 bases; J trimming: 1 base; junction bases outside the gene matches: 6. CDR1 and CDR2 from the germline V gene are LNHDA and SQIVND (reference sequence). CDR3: CASSPGQGRSYEQYF. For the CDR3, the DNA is TGTGCCAGTAGCCCGGGACAGGGGCGTTCCTACGAGCAGTACTTC.

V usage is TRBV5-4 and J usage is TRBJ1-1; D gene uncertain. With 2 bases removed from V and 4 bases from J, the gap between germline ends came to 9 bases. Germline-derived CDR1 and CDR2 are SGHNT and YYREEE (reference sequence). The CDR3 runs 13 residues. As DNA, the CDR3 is TGTGCCAGCAGCTTCGAAGTGGCCACTGAAGCTTTCTTT. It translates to CASSFEVATEAFF.

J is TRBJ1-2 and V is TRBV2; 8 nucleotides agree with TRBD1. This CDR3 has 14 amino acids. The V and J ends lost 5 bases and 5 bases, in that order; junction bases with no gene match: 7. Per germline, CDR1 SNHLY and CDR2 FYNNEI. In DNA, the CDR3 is TGTGCCAGCAGTTACGGACAGGGAGGATATGGCTACACCTTC. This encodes CASSYGQGGYGYTF.

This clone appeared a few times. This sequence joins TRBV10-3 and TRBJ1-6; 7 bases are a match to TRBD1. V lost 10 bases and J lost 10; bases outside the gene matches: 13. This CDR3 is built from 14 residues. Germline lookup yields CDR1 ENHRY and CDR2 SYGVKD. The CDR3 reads CASMGRGLGSPLHF. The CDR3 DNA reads TGTGCCAGCATGGGAAGGGGGCTAGGATCACCCCTCCACTTT.

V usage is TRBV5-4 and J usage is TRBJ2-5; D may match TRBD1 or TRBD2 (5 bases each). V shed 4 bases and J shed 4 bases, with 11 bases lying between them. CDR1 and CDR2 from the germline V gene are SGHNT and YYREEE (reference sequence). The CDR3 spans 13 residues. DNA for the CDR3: TGTGCCAGCAGCCCGGTTGGGGGAGAGACCCAGTACTTC. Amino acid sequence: CASSPVGGETQYF.

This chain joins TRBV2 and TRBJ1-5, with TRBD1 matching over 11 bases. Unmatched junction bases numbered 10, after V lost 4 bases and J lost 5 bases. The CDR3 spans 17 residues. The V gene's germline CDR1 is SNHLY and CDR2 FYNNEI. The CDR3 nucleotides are TGTGCCAGCAGTGGGACAGGGGGCATTGATAATTATCAGCCCCAGCATTTT. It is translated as CASSGTGGIDNYQPQHF.

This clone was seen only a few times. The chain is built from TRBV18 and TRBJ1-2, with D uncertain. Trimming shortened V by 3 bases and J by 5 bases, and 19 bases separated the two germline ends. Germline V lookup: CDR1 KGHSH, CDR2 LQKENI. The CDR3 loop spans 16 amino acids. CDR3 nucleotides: TGTGCCAGCTCACCCCAGGAAAACGGGGATGAGTATGGCTACACCTTC. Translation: CASSPQENGDEYGYTF.

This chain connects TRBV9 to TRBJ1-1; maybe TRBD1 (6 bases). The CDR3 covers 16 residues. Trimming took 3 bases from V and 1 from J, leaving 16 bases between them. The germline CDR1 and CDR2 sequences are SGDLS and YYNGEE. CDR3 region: CASSATGQPTNTEAFF. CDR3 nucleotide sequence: TGTGCCAGCAGCGCCACTGGACAGCCGACGAACACTGAAGCTTTCTTT.

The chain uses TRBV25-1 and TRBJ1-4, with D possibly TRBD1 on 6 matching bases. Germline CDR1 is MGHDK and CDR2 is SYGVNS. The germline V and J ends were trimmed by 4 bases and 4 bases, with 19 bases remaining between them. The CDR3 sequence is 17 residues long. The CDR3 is CASSGWGRDMFNEKLFF. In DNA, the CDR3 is TGTGCCAGCAGTGGATGGGGCCGGGACATGTTTAATGAAAAACTGTTTTTT. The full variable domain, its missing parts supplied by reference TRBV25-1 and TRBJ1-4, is EADIYQTPRYLVIGTGKKITLECSQTMGHDKMYWYQQDPGMELHLIHYSYGVNSTEKGDLSSESTVSRIRTEHFPLTLESARPSHTSQYLCASSGWGRDMFNEKLFFGSGTQLSVL.

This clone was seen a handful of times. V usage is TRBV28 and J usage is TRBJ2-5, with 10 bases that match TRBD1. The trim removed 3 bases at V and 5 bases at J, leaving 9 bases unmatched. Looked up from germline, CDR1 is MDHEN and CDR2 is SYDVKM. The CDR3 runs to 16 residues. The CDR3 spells CASSFLRQGAKETQYF. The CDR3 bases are TGTGCCAGCAGTTTCTTAAGACAGGGGGCAAAGGAGACCCAGTACTTC.

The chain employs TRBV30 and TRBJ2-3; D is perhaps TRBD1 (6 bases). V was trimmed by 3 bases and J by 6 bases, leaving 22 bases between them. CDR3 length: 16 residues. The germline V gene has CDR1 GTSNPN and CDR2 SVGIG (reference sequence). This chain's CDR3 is CAWSSDAGDLQDTQYF. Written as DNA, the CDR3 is TGTGCCTGGAGCTCAGACGCAGGGGATCTACAGGATACGCAGTATTTT. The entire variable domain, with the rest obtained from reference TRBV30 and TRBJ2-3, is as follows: SQTIHQWPATLVQPVGSPLSLECTVEGTSNPNLYWYRQAAGRGLQLLFYSVGIGQISSEVPQNLSASRPQDRQFILSSKKLLLSDSGFYLCAWSSDAGDLQDTQYFGPGTRLTVL.

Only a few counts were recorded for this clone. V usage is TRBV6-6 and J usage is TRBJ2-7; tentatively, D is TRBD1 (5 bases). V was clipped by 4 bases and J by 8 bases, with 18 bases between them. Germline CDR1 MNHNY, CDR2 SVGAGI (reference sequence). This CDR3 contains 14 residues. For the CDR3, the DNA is TGTGCCAGCAGTTTAGGAAGGGGTGCTGGGAAGCAGTACTTC. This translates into CASSLGRGAGKQYF.

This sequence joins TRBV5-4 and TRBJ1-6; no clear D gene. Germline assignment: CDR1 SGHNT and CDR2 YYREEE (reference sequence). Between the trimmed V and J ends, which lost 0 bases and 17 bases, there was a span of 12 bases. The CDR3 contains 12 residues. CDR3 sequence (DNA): TGTGCCAGCAGCTTGGCCGGCCAGCCGTTCCACTTT. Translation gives CASSLAGQPFHF.